This TCR beta chain was sequenced for a study of blood T cell repertoires in COVID-19. This CDR3 comprises 14 residues. Trimming left V 4 bases short and J 7 bases short, with 16 bases between. Germline V gives CDR1 GTSNPN, CDR2 SVGIG (reference sequence). This clone was seen more than once but under ten times. Data came from immunoSEQ multiplex PCR; TCRdb stores just in-frame clones and leaves some out. The sample holds some 120,000 clones; more than 65% are singletons and the top ten take approximately 2%. The receptor was derived from a woman in her seventies with acute or convalescent COVID-19. Material for sequencing was peripheral blood. The chain couples TRBV30 to TRBJ1-4; the D gene is possibly TRBD1 (5 bases). CDR3 bases: TGTGCCTGGACCCGAAACAGGTTACCTGAAAAACTGTTTTTT. Its protein is CAWTRNRLPEKLFF.